These 28 T cell receptor beta chains originate from one sample sequenced in a study of shared clonotypes between healthy human individuals. Sequencing was performed with immunoSEQ multiplex PCR; in TCRdb, only in-frame clones are kept and a portion is missing. Of roughly 1,000,000 clones listed, approximately 80% are singletons. Sample: memory CD4+ T cells from PBMCs. Subset defined: CD45RA-negative fraction. The receptors originated from a man aged 18 to 29 in good health. Some clones in this sample may be carry-over from other donors' samples.

The chain combines TRBV5-5 with TRBJ2-1, with a tentative D call TRBD2 (5 bases). This CDR3 contains 14 residues. Trimming cost V 2 bases and J 5 bases, with 11 bases left between them. The germline gives CDR1 SGHKS, CDR2 YYEKEE (reference sequence). The CDR3 loop is CASSFAGQHNEQFF. The CDR3 nucleotides read TGTGCCAGCAGCTTCGCGGGTCAACACAATGAGCAGTTCTTC.

The CDR3, as DNA: TGTGCCAGCAGCTTGGGGGCAGGGGACACTGAAGCTTTCTTT. Amino acid sequence: CASSLGAGDTEAFF. The chain couples TRBV5-4 to TRBJ1-1, with a tentative D call TRBD1 (6 bases). This CDR3 spans 14 amino acids. Trimming stripped 0 bases from V and 3 bases from J, with 9 bases between. Germline CDR1 reads SGHNT; CDR2 reads YYREEE (reference sequence).

The V call is TRBV2, the J call TRBJ1-1; the D is unclear. The CDR3 contains 15 residues. Germline CDR1 and CDR2: SNHLY and FYNNEI. Trimming stripped 3 bases from V and 7 bases from J, with 18 bases between. The CDR3 DNA reads TGTGCCAGCAGTGATTCTCCCGCCCCCTTGGGTGAAGCTTTCTTT. Translating gives CASSDSPAPLGEAFF.

The chain combines TRBV6-1 with TRBJ1-5; D gene uncertain. The germline V gene has CDR1 MNHNS and CDR2 SASEGT. CDR3 length: 13 amino acids. Trimming stripped 6 bases from V and 3 bases from J, with 9 bases between. CDR3 protein: CASRLDPNQPQHF. The CDR3 DNA reads as TGTGCCAGCAGGCTGGACCCCAATCAGCCCCAGCATTTT.

This clone was recorded once. The chain links TRBV27 to TRBJ2-5; D is unresolved. The CDR3 spans 13 residues. The ends were cut back, 3 bases at V and 2 bases at J, with 7 bases in the middle. Germline lookup yields CDR1 MNHEY and CDR2 SMNVEV (reference sequence). The CDR3 DNA reads as TGTGCCAGCAGTTTTAGGCGGCAAGAGACCCAGTACTTC. This codes for CASSFRRQETQYF.

V is TRBV5-8 and J is TRBJ2-6; D is undetermined. V lost 6 bases to trimming and J lost 2 bases, with 6 bases between them. CDR3 size: 13 residues. Germline loops: CDR1 SGHTS, CDR2 YDEGEE. The chain's CDR3 is CASKGTGANVLTF. The CDR3 DNA follows: TGTGCCAGCAAGGGTACTGGGGCCAACGTCCTGACTTTC.

The gene calls are TRBV4-2 and TRBJ2-7; maybe TRBD1 (5 bases). Trimming stripped 1 base from V and 5 bases from J, with 9 bases between. Per the germline V gene, CDR1 is LGHNA and CDR2 is YNFKEQ. This CDR3 contains 13 residues. The CDR3 region is CASSQVPGNEQYF. CDR3 DNA sequence: TGTGCCAGCAGCCAAGTTCCAGGGAACGAGCAGTACTTC.

V usage is TRBV30 and J usage is TRBJ1-2; D unresolved. This CDR3 comprises 14 residues. Germline V lookup: CDR1 GTSNPN, CDR2 SVGIG (reference sequence). V lost 0 bases and J lost 6, with 14 bases in between. The CDR3 loop is CAWSVLAGRDGYTF. The CDR3 DNA reads TGTGCCTGGAGTGTACTCGCGGGGAGGGATGGCTACACCTTC.

The V gene is TRBV7-2, the J gene TRBJ2-3; unclear D gene. In germline, CDR1 is SGHTA, CDR2 FQGNSA. Trimming removed 6 bases from V and 2 bases from J, with 15 bases in between. The CDR3 length is 15 residues. In nucleotides, the CDR3 is TGTGCCAGCAGTTTTGCCGCCGGTAACACAGATACGCAGTATTTT. Its translation is CASSFAAGNTDTQYF. Filled out from reference TRBV7-2 and TRBJ2-3, the complete variable domain reads GAGVSQSPSNKVTEKGKDVELRCDPISGHTALYWYRQSLGQGLEFLIYFQGNSAPDKSGLPSDRFSAERTGGSVSTLTIQRTQQEDSAVYLCASSFAAGNTDTQYFGPGTRLTVL.

This chain uses TRBV28 with TRBJ2-7; 15 nucleotides match TRBD2. The CDR3 totals 19 residues. CDR1 and CDR2 from the germline V gene are MDHEN and SYDVKM. The junction had 12 bases not matched to a gene; V was cut back by 3 bases and J by 3 bases. For the CDR3, the DNA is TGTGCCAGCAGTTTCCCGGGACTAGCGGGAGGAGATCCGAACTACGAGCAGTACTTC. It specifies CASSFPGLAGGDPNYEQYF.

The chain carries TRBV29-1 and TRBJ2-7; D unclear. Germline V gene data show CDR1 as SQVTM and CDR2 as ANQGSEA. Trimming cost V 5 bases and J 1 base, with 12 bases left between them. This CDR3 comprises 13 residues. Here the CDR3 DNA reads TGCAGCGTTTCACAGCAAAAATCCTACGAGCAGTACTTC. Translated: CSVSQQKSYEQYF.

To note about this clone: Additional DNA sequences in this sample encode the identical CDR3. The rearrangement links TRBV20-1 to TRBJ2-7; D is undetermined. V lost 6 bases and J lost 6, with 9 bases in between. The germline gives CDR1 DFQATT, CDR2 SNEGSKA (reference sequence). This CDR3 region has 10 residues. Here the CDR3 DNA reads TGCAGTGCCAGCTCCCGCGAGCAGTACTTC. The encoded protein is CSASSREQYF.

The chain joins TRBV21-1 to TRBJ1-1; the D call in the table, TRBD1, was not verified against the DNA. TRBV21-1 is recorded as a pseudogene. There are 14 residues in the CDR3. The CDR3 DNA reads as TGTGCCAGCAGCAAAGGGTCAGCAGGGGTTGAAGCTTTCTTT. Translating it yields CASSKGSAGVEAFF.

The rearrangement links TRBV7-2 to TRBJ1-5; D is unresolved. Germline V lookup: CDR1 SGHTA, CDR2 FQGNSA. V was trimmed by 1 base and J by 1 base, leaving 11 bases between them. This CDR3 has 16 residues. The DNA of the CDR3 is TGTGCCAGCAGCTTAGTAGGTTCAGGAAGCAATCAGCCCCAGCATTTT. Translation gives CASSLVGSGSNQPQHF.

The CDR3 DNA reads TGTGCCAGCAGCTCAAGACTGGGGGGAGCCGGGGAGCTGTTTTTT. Protein product: CASSSRLGGAGELFF. The J gene is TRBJ2-2, the V gene TRBV7-8; tentative D call: TRBD2 (6 bases). The V gene's germline CDR1 is SGHVS and CDR2 FQNEAQ. V was clipped by 4 bases and J by 6 bases, with 15 bases between them. The CDR3 contains 15 residues.

The V and J genes are TRBV19 and TRBJ1-1, with TRBD1 identical over 7 bases. The CDR3 is 15 residues long. The V segment lost 6 bases and the J segment 0 bases; nucleotides outside the gene matches: 7. Germline-derived CDR1 and CDR2 are LNHDA and SQIVND (reference sequence). The CDR3 DNA is TGTGCCAGTAGGTTTCGACAGGGCGTGAACACTGAAGCTTTCTTT. Residues: CASRFRQGVNTEAFF.

The rearrangement uses TRBV7-3 and TRBJ2-2; D might be TRBD2 (5 bases). Trimming took off 4 bases at V and 6 bases at J, with 18 bases between the two ends. The germline CDR1 and CDR2 sequences are SGHTA and FQGTGA. This CDR3 contains 16 residues. CDR3 in DNA: TGTGCCAGCAGCTCACACCTAGTACTAGTTCCCGGGGAGCTGTTTTTT. Protein: CASSSHLVLVPGELFF.

The chain couples TRBV28 to TRBJ1-4; the D is unclear. The V end was cut by 5 bases, the J end by 0 bases, with 10 bases between. CDR1 is MDHEN, CDR2 SYDVKM, per germline. The CDR3 spans 15 residues. The CDR3, as DNA: TGTGCCAGCAGTGACGGAGGCTCAACTAATGAAAAACTGTTTTTT. It translates to CASSDGGSTNEKLFF.

The genes are TRBV4-3 and TRBJ2-7, with 7 bases lining up with TRBD2. Germline CDR1 is LGHNA and CDR2 is YSLEER. The V gene end was trimmed by 4 bases and the J gene end by 2 bases; junction bases not matched to a gene: 8. This CDR3 spans 15 amino acids. CDR3 sequence (DNA): TGCGCCAGCAGCCGTCTGACTAGCACGACCTACGAGCAGTACTTC. Protein sequence: CASSRLTSTTYEQYF.

This chain uses TRBV20-1 with TRBJ2-7, with D perhaps TRBD2 (6 bases). V shed 3 bases and J shed 6 bases, with 9 bases lying between them. The V gene's germline CDR1 is DFQATT and CDR2 SNEGSKA (reference sequence). The CDR3 consists of 11 residues. CDR3 sequence reads: CSASWGGEQYF. Here the CDR3 DNA reads TGCAGTGCTAGTTGGGGAGGCGAGCAGTACTTC.

This chain uses TRBV29-1 with TRBJ2-4; 8 bases line up with TRBD1. The CDR3 runs to 14 residues. J lost 13 bases, V lost 7 bases, and 18 bases had no gene match. Germline V lookup: CDR1 SQVTM, CDR2 ANQGSEA. The CDR3 is CSAGRAGGSGRQYF. The CDR3 DNA is TGCAGCGCCGGGCGGGCAGGGGGCTCGGGGAGGCAGTACTTC.

The rearrangement joins TRBV4-1 to TRBJ2-7; D unresolved. Looked up from germline, CDR1 is MGHRA and CDR2 is YSYEKL. V lost 4 bases to trimming and J lost 5 bases, with 12 bases between them. The length of the CDR3 is 13 residues. The CDR3 loop is CASSRLDANEQYF. The DNA for the CDR3 is TGCGCCAGCAGCCGACTGGACGCCAACGAGCAGTACTTC.

This clone showed up just a few times. The chain links TRBV5-1 to TRBJ2-2; 7 nucleotides align to TRBD1. V was clipped by 4 bases and J by 7 bases; unmatched bases: 7. The germline CDR1 and CDR2 sequences are SGHRS and YFSETQ. The CDR3 is 14 amino acids. CDR3 amino acids: CASSPGQRDGELFF. The CDR3 DNA sequence: TGCGCCAGCAGCCCGGGACAGAGGGACGGGGAGCTGTTTTTT.

The rearrangement joins TRBV6-1 to TRBJ2-2; D gene uncertain. Trimming stripped 6 bases from V and 6 bases from J, with 11 bases between. This CDR3 is 13 amino acids long. Germline CDR1 MNHNS, CDR2 SASEGT. CDR3 DNA: TGTGCCAGCAGCTCTGGGGTATCCGGGGAGCTGTTTTTT. As protein: CASSSGVSGELFF.

This chain uses TRBV30 with TRBJ2-7, with D possibly matching TRBD1 (6 bases). Germline V gives CDR1 GTSNPN, CDR2 SVGIG (reference sequence). This CDR3 is 15 amino acids long. Trimming removed 4 bases from V and 0 bases from J, with 16 bases in between. The CDR3 DNA sequence: TGTGCCTGGAATCTCCCCAGGGGCGCCTCCTACGAGCAGTACTTC. Translation: CAWNLPRGASYEQYF.

This chain joins TRBV5-1 and TRBJ1-1, with 7 bases identical to TRBD1. The germline gives CDR1 SGHRS, CDR2 YFSETQ. J gave up 2 bases and V 2 bases, and 6 bases lay outside the gene matches. The length of the CDR3 is 15 residues. The CDR3 DNA reads TGCGCCAGCAGCTTTATAACAGGGGCAAACACTGAAGCTTTCTTT. It yields the protein CASSFITGANTEAFF.

The chain couples TRBV14 to TRBJ2-3, with TRBD2 matching 8 bases. V lost 1 base to trimming and J lost 0 bases; unmatched junction nucleotides: 3. Germline CDR1 SGHDN, CDR2 FVKESK. The length of the CDR3 is 16 residues. CDR3: CASSQVSGGSTDTQYF. DNA for the CDR3: TGTGCCAGCAGCCAAGTGAGCGGGGGAAGCACAGATACGCAGTATTTT.

The CDR3 DNA sequence: TGTGCCAGCAGCCAAGGCGTTTGGCCCCCTTTGGATACGCAGTATTTT. Protein sequence: CASSQGVWPPLDTQYF. The chain couples TRBV14 to TRBJ2-3, with D unresolved. The CDR3 contains 16 residues. V lost 1 base and J 6 bases, leaving 17 bases between the germline ends. Germline V gene data show CDR1 as SGHDN and CDR2 as FVKESK.